This T cell receptor beta chain was sequenced in a study of cytomegalovirus exposure and HLA in healthy donors. Study background: In a later analysis, the roughly 110 validation repertoires were reported to have used the same platform as the roughly 730 first-cohort repertoires. Study-wide results and limits: The study listed about 150 cytomegalovirus-associated TCR beta chains.

The ends lost 7 bases at V and 1 base at J; junction bases unmatched: 9. Germline assignment: CDR1 MNHNS and CDR2 SASEGT. The CDR3 has 15 amino acids. This clone was observed a handful of times. Its antigen is unknown. Using immunoSEQ multiplex PCR, the repertoire was profiled, and TCRdb retains in-frame clones only, with some absent. This sample has roughly 300,000 clones, with 75% to 90% found just once. The donors were part of the roughly 130-subject validation cohort, which stood apart from the roughly 700-subject first cohort. The rearrangement links TRBV6-1 to TRBJ1-1, with TRBD1 identical over 7 bases. Sequenced sample: PBMCs. The source of this sequence is a woman aged 25 to 39 in good health and CMV-seropositive. The DNA of the CDR3 is TGTGCCAGCAATTTACAGGGGAGAACGAACACTGAAGCTTTCTTT. Translated: CASNLQGRTNTEAFF.